This entry is about one TCR beta chain. The antigen is unknown. The data originate from a study of cytomegalovirus exposure and HLA in healthy donors. Overall study results and limits: A list of around 160 TCR beta chains associated with cytomegalovirus was given.

PCR was performed using 60 Vbeta and 13 Jbeta primers. As handled by the study authors: Later, an analysis found approximately 80 million unique TCR beta chains, and 8.5 million to 14 million of these were shared. Profiling relied on immunoSEQ multiplex PCR, and the TCRdb table lists in-frame clones only, not all of them. The DNA was the basis for D and trimming; V, J and clone size are from that table. The table includes more than 85,000 clones, about four fifths detected once. Germline V lookup: CDR1 SGHRS, CDR2 YFSETQ. CDR3 length equals 14 residues. Deletions cut 4 bases from V and 1 base from J, with 11 bases between.

The genes are TRBV5-1 and TRBJ1-2; weak D call: TRBD1 (6 bases). What was sequenced was PBMCs. The TCR originated in a male donor in good health and CMV-seropositive. CDR3 sequence: CASSLDSYNYGYTF. The CDR3 region has the DNA TGCGCCAGCAGCCTGGACAGTTATAACTATGGCTACACCTTC.